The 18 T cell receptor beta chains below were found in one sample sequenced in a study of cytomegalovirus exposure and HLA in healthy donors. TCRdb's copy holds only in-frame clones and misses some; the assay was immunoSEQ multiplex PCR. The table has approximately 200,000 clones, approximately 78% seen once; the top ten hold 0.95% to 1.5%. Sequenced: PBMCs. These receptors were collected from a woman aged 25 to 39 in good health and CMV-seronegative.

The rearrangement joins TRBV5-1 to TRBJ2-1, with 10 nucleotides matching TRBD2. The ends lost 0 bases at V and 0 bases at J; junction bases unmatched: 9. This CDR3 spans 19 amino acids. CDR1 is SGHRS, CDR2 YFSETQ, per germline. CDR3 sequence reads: CASSLAASGGPFSYNEQFF. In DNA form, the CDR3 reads TGCGCCAGCAGCTTGGCGGCTAGCGGGGGACCGTTCTCCTACAATGAGCAGTTCTTC.

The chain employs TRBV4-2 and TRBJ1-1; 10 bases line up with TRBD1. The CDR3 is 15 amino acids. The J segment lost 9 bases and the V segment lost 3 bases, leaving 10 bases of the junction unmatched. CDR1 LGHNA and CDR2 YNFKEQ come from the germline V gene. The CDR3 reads CASSQPGTGERKAFF. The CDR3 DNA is TGTGCCAGCAGCCAGCCCGGGACAGGGGAGAGAAAAGCTTTCTTT.

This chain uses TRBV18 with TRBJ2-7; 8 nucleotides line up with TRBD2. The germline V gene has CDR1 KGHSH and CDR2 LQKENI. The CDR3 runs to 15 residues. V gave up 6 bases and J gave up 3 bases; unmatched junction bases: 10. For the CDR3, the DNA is TGTGCCAGCTCTCCAGGACTAGCCGATGTCTACGAGCAGTACTTC. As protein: CASSPGLADVYEQYF.

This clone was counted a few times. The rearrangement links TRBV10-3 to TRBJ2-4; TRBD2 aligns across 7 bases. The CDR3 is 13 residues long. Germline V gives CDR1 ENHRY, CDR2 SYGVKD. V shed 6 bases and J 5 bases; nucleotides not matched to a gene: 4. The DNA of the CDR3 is TGTGCCATCAGGGTGGCGGGGGAAAACATTCAGTACTTC. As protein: CAIRVAGENIQYF.

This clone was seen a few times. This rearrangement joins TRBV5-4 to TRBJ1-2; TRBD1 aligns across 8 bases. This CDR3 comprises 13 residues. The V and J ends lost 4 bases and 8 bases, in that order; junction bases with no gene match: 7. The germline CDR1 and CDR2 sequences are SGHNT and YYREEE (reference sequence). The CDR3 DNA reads TGTGCCAGCAGCATGGACAGGGTAGGGGGCTACACCTTC. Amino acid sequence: CASSMDRVGGYTF. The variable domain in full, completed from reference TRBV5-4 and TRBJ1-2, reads ETGVTQSPTHLIKTRGQQVTLRCSSQSGHNTVSWYQQALGQGPQFIFQYYREEENGRGNFPPRFSGLQFPNYSSELNVNALELDDSALYLCASSMDRVGGYTFGSGTRLTVV.

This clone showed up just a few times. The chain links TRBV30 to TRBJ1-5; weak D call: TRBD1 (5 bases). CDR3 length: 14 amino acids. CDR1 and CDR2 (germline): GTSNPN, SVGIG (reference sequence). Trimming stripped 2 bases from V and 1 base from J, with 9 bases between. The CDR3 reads CAWSPGMSNQPQHF. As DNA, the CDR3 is TGTGCCTGGAGTCCAGGGATGAGCAATCAGCCCCAGCATTTT.

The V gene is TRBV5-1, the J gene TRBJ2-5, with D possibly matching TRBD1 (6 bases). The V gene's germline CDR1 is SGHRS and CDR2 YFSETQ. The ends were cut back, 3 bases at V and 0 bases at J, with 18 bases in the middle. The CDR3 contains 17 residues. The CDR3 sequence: CASSSRTGTQYQETQYF. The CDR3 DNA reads TGCGCCAGCAGCTCCCGTACCGGGACACAGTACCAAGAGACCCAGTACTTC.

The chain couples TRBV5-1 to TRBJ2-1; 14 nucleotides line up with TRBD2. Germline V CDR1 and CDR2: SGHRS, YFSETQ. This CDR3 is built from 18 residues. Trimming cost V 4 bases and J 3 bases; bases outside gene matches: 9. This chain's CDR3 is CASSKGTSGRVGYNEQFF. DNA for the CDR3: TGCGCCAGCAGCAAGGGGACTAGCGGGAGAGTGGGCTACAATGAGCAGTTCTTC.

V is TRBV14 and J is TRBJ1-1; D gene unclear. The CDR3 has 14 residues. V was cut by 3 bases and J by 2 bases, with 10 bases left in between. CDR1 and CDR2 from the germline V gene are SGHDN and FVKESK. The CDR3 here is CASSQISGNTEAFF. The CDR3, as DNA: TGTGCCAGCAGCCAGATATCAGGAAACACTGAAGCTTTCTTT.

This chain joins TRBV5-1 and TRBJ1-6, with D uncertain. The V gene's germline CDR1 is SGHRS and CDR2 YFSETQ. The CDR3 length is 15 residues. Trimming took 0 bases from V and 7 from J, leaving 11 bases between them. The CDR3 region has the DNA TGCGCCAGCAGCTTGGAAGCCTACGTCAATTCACCCCTCCACTTT. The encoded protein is CASSLEAYVNSPLHF.

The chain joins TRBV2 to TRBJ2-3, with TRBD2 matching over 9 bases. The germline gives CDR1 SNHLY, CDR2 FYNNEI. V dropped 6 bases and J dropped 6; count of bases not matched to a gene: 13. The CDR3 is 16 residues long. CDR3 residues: CASSRVFSGGGDTQYF. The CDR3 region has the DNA TGTGCCAGCAGCCGCGTCTTTAGCGGGGGAGGGGATACGCAGTATTTT.

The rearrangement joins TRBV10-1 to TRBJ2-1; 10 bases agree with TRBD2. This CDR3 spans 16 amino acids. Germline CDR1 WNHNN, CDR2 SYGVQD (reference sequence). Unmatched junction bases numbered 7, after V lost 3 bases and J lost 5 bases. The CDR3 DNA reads TGCGCCAGCAGTGACCACACGGGGACTAGCGACAATGAGCAGTTCTTC. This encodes CASSDHTGTSDNEQFF.

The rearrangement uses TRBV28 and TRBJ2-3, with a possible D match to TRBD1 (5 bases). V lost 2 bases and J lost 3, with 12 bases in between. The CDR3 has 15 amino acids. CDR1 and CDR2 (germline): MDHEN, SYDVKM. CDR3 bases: TGTGCCAGCAGTTTACAGCAGGGAATAACAGATACGCAGTATTTT. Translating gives CASSLQQGITDTQYF.

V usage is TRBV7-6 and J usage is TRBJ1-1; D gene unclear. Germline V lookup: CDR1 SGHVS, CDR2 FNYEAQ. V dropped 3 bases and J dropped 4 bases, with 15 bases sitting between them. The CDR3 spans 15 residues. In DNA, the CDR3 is TGTGCCAGCAGCTTGGAGTTAGGTGGATCCACTGAAGCTTTCTTT. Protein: CASSLELGGSTEAFF.

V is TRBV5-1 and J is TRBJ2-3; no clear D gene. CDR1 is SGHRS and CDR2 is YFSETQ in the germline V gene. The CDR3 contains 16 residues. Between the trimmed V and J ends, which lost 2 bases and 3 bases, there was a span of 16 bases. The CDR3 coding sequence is TGCGCCAGCAGCTTACCGACATACCACTTAACAGATACGCAGTATTTT. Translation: CASSLPTYHLTDTQYF.

In nucleotides, the CDR3 is TGTGCCAGCAGTGCGGACAGGGGGCTCGGTGAGCAGTACTTC. This gives the protein CASSADRGLGEQYF. The chain has TRBV6-5 and TRBJ2-7; 11 nucleotides align to TRBD1. V was clipped by 5 bases and J by 7 bases; unmatched bases: 7. This CDR3 region has 14 residues. Germline loops: CDR1 MNHEY, CDR2 SVGAGI.

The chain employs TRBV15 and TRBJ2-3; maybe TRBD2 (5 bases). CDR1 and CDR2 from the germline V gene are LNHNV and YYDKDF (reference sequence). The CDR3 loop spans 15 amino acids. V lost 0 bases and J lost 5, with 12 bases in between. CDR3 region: CATSRDHMGRDTQYF. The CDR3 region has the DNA TGTGCCACCAGCAGAGATCACATGGGGAGAGATACGCAGTATTTT. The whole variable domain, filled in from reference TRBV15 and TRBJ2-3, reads DAMVIQNPRYQVTQFGKPVTLSCSQTLNHNVMYWYQQKSSQAPKLLFHYYDKDFNNEADTPDNFQSRRPNTSFCFLDIRSPGLGDTAMYLCATSRDHMGRDTQYFGPGTRLTVL.

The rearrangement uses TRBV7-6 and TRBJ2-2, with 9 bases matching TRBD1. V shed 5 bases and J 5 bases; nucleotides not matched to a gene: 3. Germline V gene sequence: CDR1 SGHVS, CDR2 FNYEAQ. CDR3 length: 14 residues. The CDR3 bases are TGTGCCAGCAGCAAGGGACAGGGAACCGGGGAGCTGTTTTTT. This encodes CASSKGQGTGELFF. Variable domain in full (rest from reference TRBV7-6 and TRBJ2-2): GAGVSQSPRYKVTKRGQDVALRCDPISGHVSLYWYRQALGQGPEFLTYFNYEAQQDKSGLPNDRFSAERPEGSISTLTIQRTEQRDSAMYRCASSKGQGTGELFFGEGSRLTVL.